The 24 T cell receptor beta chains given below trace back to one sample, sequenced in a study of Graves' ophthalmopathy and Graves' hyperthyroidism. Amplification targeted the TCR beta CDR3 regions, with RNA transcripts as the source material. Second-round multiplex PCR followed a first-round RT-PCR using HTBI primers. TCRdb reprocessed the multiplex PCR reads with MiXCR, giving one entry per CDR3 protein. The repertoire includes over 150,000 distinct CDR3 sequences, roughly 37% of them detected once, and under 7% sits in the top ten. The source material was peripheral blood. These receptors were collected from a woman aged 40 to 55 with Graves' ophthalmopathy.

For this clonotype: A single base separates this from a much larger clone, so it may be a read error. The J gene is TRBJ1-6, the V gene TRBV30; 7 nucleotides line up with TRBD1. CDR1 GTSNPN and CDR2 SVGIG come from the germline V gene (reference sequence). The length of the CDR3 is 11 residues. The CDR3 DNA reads TGTGCCCGGAGTGTTCAGGGGGACCTCCACTTT. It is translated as CARSVQGDLHF.

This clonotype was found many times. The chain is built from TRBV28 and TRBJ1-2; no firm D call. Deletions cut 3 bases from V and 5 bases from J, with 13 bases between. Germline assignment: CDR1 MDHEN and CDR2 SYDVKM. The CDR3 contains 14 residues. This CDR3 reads CASSFGSYRYGYTF. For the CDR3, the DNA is TGTGCCAGCAGTTTCGGGTCTTACCGGTATGGCTACACCTTC.

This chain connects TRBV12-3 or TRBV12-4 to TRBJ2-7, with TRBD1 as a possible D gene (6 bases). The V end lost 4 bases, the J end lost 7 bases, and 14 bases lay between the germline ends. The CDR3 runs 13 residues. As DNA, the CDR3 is TGTGCCAGCAGTTCGGGGCCCAGGGGTGAGCAGTACTTC. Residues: CASSSGPRGEQYF.

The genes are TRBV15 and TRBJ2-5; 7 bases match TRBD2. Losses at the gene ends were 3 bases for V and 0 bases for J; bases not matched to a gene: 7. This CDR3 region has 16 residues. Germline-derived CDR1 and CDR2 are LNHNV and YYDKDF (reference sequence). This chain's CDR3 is CATSRLSGTNQETQYF. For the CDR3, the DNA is TGTGCCACCAGCAGGCTGTCAGGGACTAACCAAGAGACCCAGTACTTC.

CDR3 in DNA: TGTGCCAGCAGCTTAGTTGTAATTGGGGAGACCCAGTACTTC. Protein: CASSLVVIGETQYF. V and J are TRBV7-8 and TRBJ2-5; the D is unclear. Trimming took 1 base from V and 5 from J, leaving 11 bases between them. CDR3 length: 14 residues. The germline V gene has CDR1 SGHVS and CDR2 FQNEAQ.

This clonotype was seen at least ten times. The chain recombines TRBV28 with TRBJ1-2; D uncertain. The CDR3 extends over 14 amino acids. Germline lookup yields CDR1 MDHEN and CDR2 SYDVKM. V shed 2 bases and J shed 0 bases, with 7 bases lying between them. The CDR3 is CASSLTQANYGYTF. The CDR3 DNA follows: TGTGCCAGCAGTTTAACCCAAGCTAACTATGGCTACACCTTC.

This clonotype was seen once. The CDR3 loop is CASNTDRTANYEQYF. The CDR3 coding sequence is TGTGCCAGCAATACAGACCGGACAGCAAACTACGAGCAGTACTTC. The V call is TRBV28, the J call TRBJ2-7; tentative D call: TRBD1 (6 bases). The V gene lost 7 bases and the J gene lost 3 bases, with 19 bases spanning the gap. Per the germline V gene, CDR1 is MDHEN and CDR2 is SYDVKM. The CDR3 runs to 15 residues.

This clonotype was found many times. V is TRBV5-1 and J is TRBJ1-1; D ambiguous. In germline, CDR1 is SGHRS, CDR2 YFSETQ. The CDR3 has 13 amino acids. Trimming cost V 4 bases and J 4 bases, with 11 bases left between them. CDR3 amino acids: CASSLGSATEAFF. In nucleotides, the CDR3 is TGCGCCAGCAGCCTAGGGAGTGCCACTGAAGCTTTCTTT.

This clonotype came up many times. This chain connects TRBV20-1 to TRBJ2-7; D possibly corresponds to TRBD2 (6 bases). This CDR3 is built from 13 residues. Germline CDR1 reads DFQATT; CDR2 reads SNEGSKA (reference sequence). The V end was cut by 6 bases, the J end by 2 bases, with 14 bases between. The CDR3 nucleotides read TGCAGTGCCCAAAGTAGCGGTACCTACGAGCAGTACTTC. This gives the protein CSAQSSGTYEQYF.

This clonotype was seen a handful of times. The CDR3 nucleotides read TGTGCCAGCAGTCTCGGGACAGTTGGCTACACCTTC. It translates to CASSLGTVGYTF. The J gene is TRBJ1-2, the V gene TRBV12-3 or TRBV12-4, with TRBD1 identical over 7 bases. The CDR3 runs to 12 residues. J was trimmed by 7 bases and V by 5 bases; bases with no gene match: 4.

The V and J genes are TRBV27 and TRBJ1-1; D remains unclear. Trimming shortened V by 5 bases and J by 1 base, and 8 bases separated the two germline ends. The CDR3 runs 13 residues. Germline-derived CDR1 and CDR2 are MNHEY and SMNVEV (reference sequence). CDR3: CASSQRRNTEAFF. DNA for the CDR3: TGTGCCAGCAGTCAGAGAAGGAACACTGAAGCTTTCTTT.

The CDR3 bases are TGCAGTGCTAGACAGGGCAACTACCAAGAGACCCAGTACTTC. It codes for CSARQGNYQETQYF. The rearrangement uses TRBV20-1 and TRBJ2-5; TRBD1 is a possible D gene (5 bases). V was trimmed by 2 bases and J by 0 bases, leaving 10 bases between them. Per the germline V gene, CDR1 is DFQATT and CDR2 is SNEGSKA (reference sequence). The CDR3 has 14 residues.

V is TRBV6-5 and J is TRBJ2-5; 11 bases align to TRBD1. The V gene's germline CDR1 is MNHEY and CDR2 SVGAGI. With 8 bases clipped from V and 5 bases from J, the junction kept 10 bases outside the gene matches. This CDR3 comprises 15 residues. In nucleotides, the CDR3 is TGTGCCAGCCGTTCCGGGACAGGGGGTTGGGAGACCCAGTACTTC. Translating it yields CASRSGTGGWETQYF.

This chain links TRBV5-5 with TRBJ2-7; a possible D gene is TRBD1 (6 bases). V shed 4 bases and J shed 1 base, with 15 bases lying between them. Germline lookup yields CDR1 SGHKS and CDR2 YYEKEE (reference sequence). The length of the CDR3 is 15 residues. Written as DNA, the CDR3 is TGTGCCAGCAGCGGGGTCGGGACACCTTCCTACGAGCAGTACTTC. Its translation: CASSGVGTPSYEQYF.

DNA for the CDR3: TGCAGTGCTAGAGATCGGTTGGCGGACCAAGAGACCCAGTACTTC. It encodes CSARDRLADQETQYF. The rearrangement uses TRBV20-1 and TRBJ2-5, with D uncertain. Trimming pared 0 bases from V and 0 bases from J, leaving 11 bases between. From germline, CDR1 is DFQATT and CDR2 SNEGSKA (reference sequence). The CDR3 sequence is 15 residues long.

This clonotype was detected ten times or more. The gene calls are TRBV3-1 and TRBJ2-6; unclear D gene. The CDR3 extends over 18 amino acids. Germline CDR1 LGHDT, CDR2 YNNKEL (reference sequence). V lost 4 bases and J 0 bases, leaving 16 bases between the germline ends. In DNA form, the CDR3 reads TGTGCCAGCAGCCTCGTTAGCCAGTTTTCCTCTGGGGCCAACGTCCTGACTTTC. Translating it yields CASSLVSQFSSGANVLTF.

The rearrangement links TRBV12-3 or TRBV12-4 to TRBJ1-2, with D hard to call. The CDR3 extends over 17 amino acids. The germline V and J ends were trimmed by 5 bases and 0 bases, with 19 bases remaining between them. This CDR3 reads CASSPLVGVKTNYGYTF. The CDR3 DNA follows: TGTGCCAGCAGTCCCCTCGTTGGTGTGAAAACTAACTATGGCTACACCTTC.

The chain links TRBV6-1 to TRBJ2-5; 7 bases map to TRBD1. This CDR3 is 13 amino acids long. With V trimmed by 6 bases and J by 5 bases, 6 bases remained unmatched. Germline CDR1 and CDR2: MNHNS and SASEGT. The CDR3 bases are TGTGCCAGCAGGAACAGGGGCGTGGAGACCCAGTACTTC. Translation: CASRNRGVETQYF.

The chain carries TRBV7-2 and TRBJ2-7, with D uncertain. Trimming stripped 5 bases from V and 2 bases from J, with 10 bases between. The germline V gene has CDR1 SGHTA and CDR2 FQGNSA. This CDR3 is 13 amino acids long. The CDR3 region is CASSATVAYEQYF. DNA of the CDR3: TGTGCCAGCAGCGCGACCGTCGCCTACGAGCAGTACTTC.

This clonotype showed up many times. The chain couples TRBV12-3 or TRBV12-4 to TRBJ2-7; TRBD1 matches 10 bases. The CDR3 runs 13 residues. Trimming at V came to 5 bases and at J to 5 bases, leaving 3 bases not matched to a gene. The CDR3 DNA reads TGTGCCAGCAGTACAGGACAGGGGGACGAGCAGTACTTC. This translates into CASSTGQGDEQYF.

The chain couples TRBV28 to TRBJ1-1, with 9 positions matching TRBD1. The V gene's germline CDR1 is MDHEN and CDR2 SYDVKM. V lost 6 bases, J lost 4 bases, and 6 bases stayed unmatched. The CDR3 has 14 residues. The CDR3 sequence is CASRYRGLVTEAFF. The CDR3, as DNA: TGTGCCAGCAGATACAGGGGGCTCGTCACTGAAGCTTTCTTT.

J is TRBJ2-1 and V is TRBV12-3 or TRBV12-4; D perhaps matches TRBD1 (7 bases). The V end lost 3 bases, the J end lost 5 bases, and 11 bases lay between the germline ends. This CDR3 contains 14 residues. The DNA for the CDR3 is TGTGCCAGCAGTTTGGCAGGGGGGCACAATGAGCAGTTCTTC. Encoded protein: CASSLAGGHNEQFF.

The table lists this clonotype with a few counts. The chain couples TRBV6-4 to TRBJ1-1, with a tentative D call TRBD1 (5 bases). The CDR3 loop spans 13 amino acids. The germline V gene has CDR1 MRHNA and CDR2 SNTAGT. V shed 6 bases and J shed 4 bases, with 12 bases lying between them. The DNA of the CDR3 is TGTGCCAGCAGGGGACGGAGGGGCACTGAAGCTTTCTTT. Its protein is CASRGRRGTEAFF.

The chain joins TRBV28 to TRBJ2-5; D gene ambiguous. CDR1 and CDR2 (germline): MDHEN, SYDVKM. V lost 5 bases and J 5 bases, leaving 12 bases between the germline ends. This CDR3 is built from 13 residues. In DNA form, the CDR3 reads TGTGCCAGCAGTCCCACGCTCTTGGAGACCCAGTACTTC. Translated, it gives CASSPTLLETQYF.